The TCR beta chain under discussion was sequenced for a study of cytomegalovirus exposure and HLA in healthy donors. Study-level findings and limits: A later analysis found TCR association rates differed by HLA locus, highest for DRB1 and lowest for HLA-C. Accurate prediction of HLA-A and HLA-B alleles (for most subjects) was reportedly achieved from TCR beta sequences.

The PCR had 60 Vbeta and 13 Jbeta primers. Measured with immunoSEQ multiplex PCR; TCRdb has only the in-frame clones, and not every one. This table has 65,000 or so clones, 70% to 85% appearing once. Of note for this clone: Its matching antigen is unknown.

The CDR3 length is 15 residues. CDR1 and CDR2 (germline): SGHRS, YFSETQ. J was trimmed by 2 bases and V by 4 bases; bases with no gene match: 7. The chain links TRBV5-1 to TRBJ2-7; 9 bases line up with TRBD1. Sequenced sample: PBMCs. The receptor was derived from a woman in her thirties or forties in good health and CMV-seropositive. CDR3 in DNA: TGCGCCAGCAGCCCGGGACAGGGAGGGGCCTACGAGCAGTACTTC. Protein sequence: CASSPGQGGAYEQYF. The whole variable domain, remainder taken from reference TRBV5-1 and TRBJ2-7, is KAGVTQTPRYLIKTRGQQVTLSCSPISGHRSVSWYQQTPGQGLQFLFEYFSETQRNKGNFPGRFSGRQFSNSRSEMNVSTLELGDSALYLCASSPGQGGAYEQYFGPGTRLTVT.